This TCR beta chain was documented in a study of memory CD4+ T cells and cytomegalovirus serostatus. The table came from immunoSEQ multiplex PCR; TCRdb's copy has only in-frame clones and leaves some out. The top ten hold approximately 1.2% of the sample, which has approximately 51,000 clones, roughly 72% seen once. The CDR3 is 16 residues long. CDR1 SGHTA and CDR2 FQGNSA come from the germline V gene. The ends lost 0 bases at V and 1 base at J; junction bases unmatched: 4. Single viable CD3+CD4+CD8-CD45RO+ cells were sorted as the memory CD4+ T cells. Sequences were obtained from memory CD4+ T cells from blood. The chain carries TRBV7-2 and TRBJ1-1; 8 bases map to TRBD1. The sequence was collected from an adult in good health and CMV-seropositive. In DNA, the CDR3 is TGTGCCAGCAGCTTAGCGGCAGGGGGCGCGAACACTGAAGCTTTCTTT. Translated, it gives CASSLAAGGANTEAFF.